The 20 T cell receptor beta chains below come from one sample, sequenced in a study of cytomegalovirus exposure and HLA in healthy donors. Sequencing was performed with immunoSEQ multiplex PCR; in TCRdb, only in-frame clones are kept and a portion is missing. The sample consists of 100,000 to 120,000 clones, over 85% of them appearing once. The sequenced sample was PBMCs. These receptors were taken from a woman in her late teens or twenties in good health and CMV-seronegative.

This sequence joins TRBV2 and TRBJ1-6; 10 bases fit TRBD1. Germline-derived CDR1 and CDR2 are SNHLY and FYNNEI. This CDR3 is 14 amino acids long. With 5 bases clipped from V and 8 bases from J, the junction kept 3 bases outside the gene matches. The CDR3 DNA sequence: TGTGCCAGCAGTAGACAGGGGGCAGATTCACCCCTCCACTTT. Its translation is CASSRQGADSPLHF.

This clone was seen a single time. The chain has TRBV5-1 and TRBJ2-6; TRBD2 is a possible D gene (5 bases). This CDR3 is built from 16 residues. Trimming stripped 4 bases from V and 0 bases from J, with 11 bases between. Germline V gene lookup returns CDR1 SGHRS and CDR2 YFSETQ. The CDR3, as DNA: TGCGCCAGCAGCCTTGGACTCAACTCTGGGGCCAACGTCCTGACTTTC. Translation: CASSLGLNSGANVLTF.

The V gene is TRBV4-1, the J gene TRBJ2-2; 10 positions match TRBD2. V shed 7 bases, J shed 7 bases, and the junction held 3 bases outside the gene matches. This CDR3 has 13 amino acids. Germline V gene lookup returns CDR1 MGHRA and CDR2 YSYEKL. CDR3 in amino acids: CASKREGVGELFF. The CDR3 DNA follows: TGCGCCAGCAAGCGGGAGGGCGTCGGGGAGCTGTTTTTT.

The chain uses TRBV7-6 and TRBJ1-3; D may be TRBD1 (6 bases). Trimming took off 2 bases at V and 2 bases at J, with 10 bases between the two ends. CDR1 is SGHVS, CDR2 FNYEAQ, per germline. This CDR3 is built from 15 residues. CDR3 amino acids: CASSLMAGAGNTIYF. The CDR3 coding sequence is TGTGCCAGCAGCTTAATGGCAGGGGCTGGAAACACCATATATTTT.

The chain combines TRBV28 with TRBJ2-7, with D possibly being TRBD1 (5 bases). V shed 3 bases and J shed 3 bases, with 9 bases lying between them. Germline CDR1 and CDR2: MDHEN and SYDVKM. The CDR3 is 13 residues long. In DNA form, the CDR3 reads TGTGCCAGCAGTTTGCGACAGTACTACGAGCAGTACTTC. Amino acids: CASSLRQYYEQYF. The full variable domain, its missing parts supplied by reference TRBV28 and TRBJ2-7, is DVKVTQSSRYLVKRTGEKVFLECVQDMDHENMFWYRQDPGLGLRLIYFSYDVKMKEKGDIPEGYSVSREKKERFSLILESASTNQTSMYLCASSLRQYYEQYFGPGTRLTVT.

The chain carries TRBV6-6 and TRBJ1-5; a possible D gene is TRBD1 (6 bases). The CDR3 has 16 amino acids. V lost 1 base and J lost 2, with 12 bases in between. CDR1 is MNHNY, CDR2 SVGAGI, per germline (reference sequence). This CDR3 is CASSYWRGRRNQPQHF. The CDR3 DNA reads TGTGCCAGCAGTTACTGGCGGGGGCGACGCAATCAGCCCCAGCATTTT.

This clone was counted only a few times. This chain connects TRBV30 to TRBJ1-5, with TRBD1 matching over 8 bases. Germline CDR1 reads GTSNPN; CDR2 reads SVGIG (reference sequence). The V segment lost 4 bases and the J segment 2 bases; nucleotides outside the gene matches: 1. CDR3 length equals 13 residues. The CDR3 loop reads CAWTGGGNQPQHF. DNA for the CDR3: TGTGCCTGGACAGGGGGCGGCAATCAGCCCCAGCATTTT. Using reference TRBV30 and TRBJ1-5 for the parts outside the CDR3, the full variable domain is SQTIHQWPATLVQPVGSPLSLECTVEGTSNPNLYWYRQAAGRGLQLLFYSVGIGQISSEVPQNLSASRPQDRQFILSSKKLLLSDSGFYLCAWTGGGNQPQHFGDGTRLSIL.

The CDR3 region has the DNA TGTGCGAGCGGCAGCAGCGAAACCTACAATGAGCAGTTCTTC. This codes for CASGSSETYNEQFF. This chain connects TRBV6-6 to TRBJ2-1, with D perhaps TRBD2 (5 bases). The CDR3 covers 14 residues. Germline V gives CDR1 MNHNY, CDR2 SVGAGI (reference sequence).

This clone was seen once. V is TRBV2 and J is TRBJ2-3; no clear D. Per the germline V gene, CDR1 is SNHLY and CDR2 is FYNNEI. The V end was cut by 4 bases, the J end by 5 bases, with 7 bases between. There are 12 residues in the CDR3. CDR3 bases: TGTGCCAGCAGTGTGTTAGTAGATACGCAGTATTTT. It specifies CASSVLVDTQYF.

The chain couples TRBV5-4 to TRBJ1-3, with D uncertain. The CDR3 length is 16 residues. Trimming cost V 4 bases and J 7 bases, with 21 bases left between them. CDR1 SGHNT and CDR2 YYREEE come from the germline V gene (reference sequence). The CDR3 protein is CASSIDPGSSQNTIYF. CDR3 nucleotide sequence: TGTGCCAGCAGCATCGACCCGGGGTCTAGCCAGAACACCATATATTTT. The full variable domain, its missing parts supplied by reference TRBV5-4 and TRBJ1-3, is ETGVTQSPTHLIKTRGQQVTLRCSSQSGHNTVSWYQQALGQGPQFIFQYYREEENGRGNFPPRFSGLQFPNYSSELNVNALELDDSALYLCASSIDPGSSQNTIYFGEGSWLTVV.

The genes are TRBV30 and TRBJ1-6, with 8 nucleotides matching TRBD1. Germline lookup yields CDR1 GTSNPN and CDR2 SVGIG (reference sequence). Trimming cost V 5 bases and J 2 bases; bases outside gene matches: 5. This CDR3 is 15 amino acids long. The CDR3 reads CAWGDRITYNSPLHF. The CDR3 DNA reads TGTGCCTGGGGGGACAGGATCACCTATAATTCACCCCTCCACTTT.

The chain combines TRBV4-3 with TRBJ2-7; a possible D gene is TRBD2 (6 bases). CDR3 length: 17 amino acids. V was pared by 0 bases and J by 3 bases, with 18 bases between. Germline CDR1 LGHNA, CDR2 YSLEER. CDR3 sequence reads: CASSQENGAGVLYEQYF. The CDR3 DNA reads TGCGCCAGCAGCCAAGAAAATGGAGCGGGTGTCCTCTACGAGCAGTACTTC.

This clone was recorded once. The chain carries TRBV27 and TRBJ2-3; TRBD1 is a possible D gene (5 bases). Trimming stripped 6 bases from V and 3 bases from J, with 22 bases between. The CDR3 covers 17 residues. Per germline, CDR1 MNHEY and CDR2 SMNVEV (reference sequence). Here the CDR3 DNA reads TGTGCCAGCAGATTGACAGTCGCCCGGTGGGGTACAGATACGCAGTATTTT. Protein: CASRLTVARWGTDTQYF.

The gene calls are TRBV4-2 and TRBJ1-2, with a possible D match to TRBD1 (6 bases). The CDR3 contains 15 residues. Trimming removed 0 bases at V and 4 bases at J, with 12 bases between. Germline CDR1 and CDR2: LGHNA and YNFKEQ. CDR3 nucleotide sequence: TGTGCCAGCAGCCAAGATGGACAGAGTCCCTATGGCTACACCTTC. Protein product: CASSQDGQSPYGYTF.

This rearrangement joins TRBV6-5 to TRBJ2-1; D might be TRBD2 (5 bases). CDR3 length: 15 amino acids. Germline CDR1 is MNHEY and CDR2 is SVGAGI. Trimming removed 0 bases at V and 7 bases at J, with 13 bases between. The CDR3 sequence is CASSYSPRTVNEQFF. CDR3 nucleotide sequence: TGTGCCAGCAGTTACTCTCCTCGGACTGTTAATGAGCAGTTCTTC.

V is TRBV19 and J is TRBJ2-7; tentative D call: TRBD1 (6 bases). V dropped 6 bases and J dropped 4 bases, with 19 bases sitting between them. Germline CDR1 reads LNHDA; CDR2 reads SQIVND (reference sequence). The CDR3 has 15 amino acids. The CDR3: CASRFRDTTTYEQYF. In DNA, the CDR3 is TGTGCCAGTAGGTTTCGGGACACCACTACGTACGAGCAGTACTTC.

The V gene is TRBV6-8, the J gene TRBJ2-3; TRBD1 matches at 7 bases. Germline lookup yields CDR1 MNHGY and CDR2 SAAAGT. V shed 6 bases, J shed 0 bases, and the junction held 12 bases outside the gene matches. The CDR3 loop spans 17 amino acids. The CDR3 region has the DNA TGTGCCAGCAGCCGACGGAAGGGGACAGATAGCACAGATACGCAGTATTTT. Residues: CASSRRKGTDSTDTQYF.

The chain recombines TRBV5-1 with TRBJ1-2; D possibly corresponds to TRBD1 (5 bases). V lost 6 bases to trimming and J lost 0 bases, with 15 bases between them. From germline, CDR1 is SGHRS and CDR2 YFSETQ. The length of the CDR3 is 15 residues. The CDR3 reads CASTLSGWANYGYTF. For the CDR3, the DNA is TGCGCCAGCACCCTATCAGGGTGGGCTAACTATGGCTACACCTTC. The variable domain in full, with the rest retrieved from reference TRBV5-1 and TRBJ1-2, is KAGVTQTPRYLIKTRGQQVTLSCSPISGHRSVSWYQQTPGQGLQFLFEYFSETQRNKGNFPGRFSGRQFSNSRSEMNVSTLELGDSALYLCASTLSGWANYGYTFGSGTRLTVV.

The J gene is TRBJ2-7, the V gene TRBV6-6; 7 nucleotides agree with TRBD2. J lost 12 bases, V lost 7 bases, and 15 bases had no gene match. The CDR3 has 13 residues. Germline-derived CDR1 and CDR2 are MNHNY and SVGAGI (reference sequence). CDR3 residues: CASIWGEGRGLYF. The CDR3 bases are TGTGCCAGCATTTGGGGGGAGGGGAGAGGATTGTACTTC.

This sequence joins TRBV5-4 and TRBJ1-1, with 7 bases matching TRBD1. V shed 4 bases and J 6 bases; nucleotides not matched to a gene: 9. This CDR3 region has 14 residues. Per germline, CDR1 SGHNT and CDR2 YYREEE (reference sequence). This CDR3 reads CASSPLNGQAEAFF. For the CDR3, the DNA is TGTGCCAGCAGCCCGCTGAACGGACAGGCTGAAGCTTTCTTT.